A single T cell receptor beta chain is shown here with its context. TCRdb fed the RACE reads into MiXCR, producing one record per CDR3 protein. The sample contains some 91,000 distinct CDR3 sequences, 27% of which appear only once. CDR1 and CDR2 from the germline V gene are MNHNS and SASEGT. The CDR3 contains 13 residues. Trimming took off 6 bases at V and 5 bases at J, with 13 bases between the two ends. The record originates from a study of human T cells and chemical hapten exposure. About the study: The cohort included alopecia areata under or over 50% scalp, totalis and universalis.

Time point denoted: patch test 3, about 24 weeks after DPC sensitization. Treatment meaning: therapeutic diphenylcyclopropenone sensitization with weekly scalp DPC. The origin of this receptor is a man aged 35-49 years with alopecia areata. Some clones in this sample may be carry-over from other donors' samples. Sequencing used whole blood, obtained in connection with sensitization to the hapten diphenylcyclopropenone (DPC). The rearrangement joins TRBV6-1 to TRBJ1-1; a possible D gene is TRBD1 (6 bases). CDR3 sequence: CASSTGYDTEAFF. The CDR3 DNA is TGTGCCAGCAGCACAGGGTATGATACTGAAGCTTTCTTT.